The 14 T cell receptor beta chains listed next were all sequenced from one sample in a study of identifying expanded T cells in peripheral blood (dated by TCRdb to the late 2010s). The library was obtained by the immunoSEQ multiplex PCR assay. TCRdb mirrors the immuneACCESS table, restricted to in-frame sequences. Some clones are absent from its copies; in checked studies, under half trace to an unresolved V gene, and the reason for the others is unknown. Across this sample there are approximately 120,000 clones, with 88% seen only once. The biggest ten clones account for under 9% of the sample. The sequencing input was blood. The receptors stem from a person aged 18 to 75 in good health.

This clone was seen a single time. The gene calls are TRBV30 and TRBJ2-7; 9 nucleotides line up with TRBD1. This CDR3 has 13 amino acids. The J segment lost 1 base and the V segment lost 8 bases, leaving 6 bases of the junction unmatched. Germline CDR1 reads GTSNPN; CDR2 reads SVGIG (reference sequence). DNA for the CDR3: TGTGCCGCATCCGGGACAGGGTCCTACGAGCAGTACTTC. Translation: CAASGTGSYEQYF.

The chain recombines TRBV15 with TRBJ1-2, with 7 bases that match TRBD1. Germline CDR1 and CDR2: LNHNV and YYDKDF (reference sequence). The CDR3 has 16 residues. Trimming removed 2 bases from V and 0 bases from J; junction bases left unmatched: 6. In DNA, the CDR3 is TGTGCCACCAGCAGAACCTTAGACAGGGCTAACTATGGCTACACCTTC. It encodes CATSRTLDRANYGYTF.

This sequence joins TRBV5-6 and TRBJ2-1, with D perhaps TRBD1 (5 bases). Looked up from germline, CDR1 is SGHDT and CDR2 is YYEEEE. CDR3 length: 15 amino acids. V lost 2 bases, J lost 4 bases, and 13 bases lay in between. The DNA for the CDR3 is TGTGCCAGCAGCTTCTCCGACAGAGCTTACAATGAGCAGTTCTTC. This encodes CASSFSDRAYNEQFF.

This chain uses TRBV5-1 with TRBJ1-1, with TRBD1 as a possible D gene (5 bases). Trimming stripped 4 bases from V and 0 bases from J, with 13 bases between. This CDR3 is 15 amino acids long. The germline V gene encodes CDR1 SGHRS and CDR2 YFSETQ. The CDR3 reads CASSNQGLLNTEAFF. In nucleotides, the CDR3 is TGCGCCAGCAGCAATCAGGGCCTCCTGAACACTGAAGCTTTCTTT.

The chain combines TRBV29-1 with TRBJ1-2, with 8 bases identical to TRBD1. Trimming cost V 6 bases and J 10 bases; bases outside gene matches: 7. Per germline, CDR1 SQVTM and CDR2 ANQGSEA. The CDR3 spans 11 residues. CDR3 sequence (DNA): TGCAGCGTCGGACAGGGAGGGGACTACACCTTC. Amino acid sequence: CSVGQGGDYTF. The full variable domain, rest sourced from reference TRBV29-1 and TRBJ1-2, is SAVISQKPSRDICQRGTSLTIQCQVDSQVTMMFWYRQQPGQSLTLIATANQGSEATYESGFVIDKFPISRPNLTFSTLTVSNMSPEDSSIYLCSVGQGGDYTFGSGTRLTVV.

This clone was recorded only once. This chain uses TRBV30 with TRBJ2-5; TRBD1 matches 12 bases. Germline lookup yields CDR1 GTSNPN and CDR2 SVGIG (reference sequence). The CDR3 extends over 14 amino acids. V lost 3 bases, J lost 7 bases, and 6 bases stayed unmatched. The CDR3 DNA sequence: TGTGCCTGGAGGGGACAGGGGGCGCGGGGGACCCAGTACTTC. This codes for CAWRGQGARGTQYF.

The rearrangement joins TRBV7-2 to TRBJ1-6; D gene unclear. V was cut by 5 bases and J by 14 bases, with 22 bases left in between. Germline V gives CDR1 SGHTA, CDR2 FQGNSA. The CDR3 runs 15 residues. This chain's CDR3 is CASSASPTVPGTLHF. In DNA form, the CDR3 reads TGTGCCAGCAGCGCCAGCCCCACGGTCCCGGGTACCCTCCACTTT.

J is TRBJ1-3 and V is TRBV19; D is unresolved. The length of the CDR3 is 13 residues. V dropped 3 bases and J dropped 4 bases, with 7 bases sitting between them. The V gene's germline CDR1 is LNHDA and CDR2 SQIVND (reference sequence). The CDR3 sequence: CASSMDEGNTIYF. CDR3 DNA sequence: TGTGCCAGTAGTATGGACGAGGGAAACACCATATATTTT.

J is TRBJ2-7 and V is TRBV7-9; no definite D call. The CDR3 loop spans 14 amino acids. The V end was cut by 3 bases, the J end by 5 bases, with 14 bases between. Germline CDR1 is SEHNR and CDR2 is FQNEAQ (reference sequence). CDR3: CASSLVGYGHEQYF. In DNA, the CDR3 is TGTGCCAGCAGCTTGGTCGGGTACGGCCACGAGCAGTACTTC.

The chain employs TRBV6-4 and TRBJ1-2, with 8 bases that match TRBD1. From germline, CDR1 is MRHNA and CDR2 SNTAGT. The V and J ends lost 3 bases and 7 bases, in that order; junction bases with no gene match: 7. CDR3 length: 14 residues. CDR3 nucleotide sequence: TGTGCCAGCAGTGATCGACAGGGGCCTGGTGGCTACACCTTC. This codes for CASSDRQGPGGYTF.

The rearrangement links TRBV2 to TRBJ2-1; the match to TRBD2 covers 8 bases. Per the germline V gene, CDR1 is SNHLY and CDR2 is FYNNEI. The ends lost 3 bases at V and 9 bases at J; junction bases unmatched: 7. This CDR3 has 14 residues. CDR3 amino acids: CASSESSGGSEQFF. The CDR3 DNA reads TGTGCCAGCAGTGAGTCCAGCGGGGGCTCTGAGCAGTTCTTC.

This chain links TRBV7-9 with TRBJ2-2; 13 bases align to TRBD2. V lost 5 bases and J lost 3; bases outside the gene matches: 3. This CDR3 is built from 16 residues. The germline V gene has CDR1 SEHNR and CDR2 FQNEAQ (reference sequence). The CDR3 loop is CASSATSGRDTGELFF. In DNA, the CDR3 is TGTGCCAGCAGCGCAACTAGCGGGAGGGACACCGGGGAGCTGTTTTTT.

This chain links TRBV27 with TRBJ2-1; D gene unclear. The CDR3 is 15 residues long. CDR1 and CDR2 (germline): MNHEY, SMNVEV (reference sequence). V was cut by 1 base and J by 0 bases, with 7 bases left in between. The CDR3 spells CASSLWASSYNEQFF. CDR3 nucleotides: TGTGCCAGCAGTTTATGGGCGAGCTCCTACAATGAGCAGTTCTTC.

The count of this clone is one. The chain is built from TRBV10-3 and TRBJ1-2, with TRBD1 identical over 12 bases. This CDR3 spans 16 amino acids. Germline values: CDR1 ENHRY, CDR2 SYGVKD. With 2 bases clipped from V and 7 bases from J, the junction kept 8 bases outside the gene matches. This CDR3 reads CAISEAGTGGLGGYTF. CDR3 bases: TGTGCCATCAGTGAGGCCGGGACAGGGGGCCTTGGTGGCTACACCTTC.